Here is one T cell receptor (beta chain) with its context. This specimen comes from a study of blood T cell repertoires in COVID-19. CDR3 length equals 14 residues. TCRdb keeps only in-frame clones here, not all; method: immunoSEQ multiplex PCR. This table holds about 430,000 clones, approximately 87% found once. The chain carries TRBV21-1 and TRBJ2-7; the listed D gene, TRBD1, was not tested against the DNA. TRBV21-1 is shown as a pseudogene. This sequence originates from a woman aged 25 to 45 with acute COVID-19. The sequenced sample was PBMCs or T cells enriched from blood (not recorded which). This CDR3 is CASRTTGAVPEQYF. In DNA, the CDR3 is TGTGCCAGCAGGACGACAGGCGCGGTTCCGGAGCAGTACTTC.